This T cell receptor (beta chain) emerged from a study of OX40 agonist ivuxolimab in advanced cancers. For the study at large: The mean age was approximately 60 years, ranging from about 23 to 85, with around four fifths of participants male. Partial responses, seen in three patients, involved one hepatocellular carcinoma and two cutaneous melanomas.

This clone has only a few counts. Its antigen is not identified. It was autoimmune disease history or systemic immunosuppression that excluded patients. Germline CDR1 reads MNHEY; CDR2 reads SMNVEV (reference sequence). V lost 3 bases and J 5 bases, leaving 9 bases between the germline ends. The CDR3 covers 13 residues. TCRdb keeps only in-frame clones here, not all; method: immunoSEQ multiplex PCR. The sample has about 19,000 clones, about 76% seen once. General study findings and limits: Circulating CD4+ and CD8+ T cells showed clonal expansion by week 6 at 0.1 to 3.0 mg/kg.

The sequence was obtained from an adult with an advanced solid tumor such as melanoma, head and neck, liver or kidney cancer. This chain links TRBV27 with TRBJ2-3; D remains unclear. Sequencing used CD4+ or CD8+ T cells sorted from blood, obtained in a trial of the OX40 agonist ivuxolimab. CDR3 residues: CASSFAFRDTQYF. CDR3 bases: TGTGCCAGCAGTTTCGCATTTCGAGATACGCAGTATTTT.